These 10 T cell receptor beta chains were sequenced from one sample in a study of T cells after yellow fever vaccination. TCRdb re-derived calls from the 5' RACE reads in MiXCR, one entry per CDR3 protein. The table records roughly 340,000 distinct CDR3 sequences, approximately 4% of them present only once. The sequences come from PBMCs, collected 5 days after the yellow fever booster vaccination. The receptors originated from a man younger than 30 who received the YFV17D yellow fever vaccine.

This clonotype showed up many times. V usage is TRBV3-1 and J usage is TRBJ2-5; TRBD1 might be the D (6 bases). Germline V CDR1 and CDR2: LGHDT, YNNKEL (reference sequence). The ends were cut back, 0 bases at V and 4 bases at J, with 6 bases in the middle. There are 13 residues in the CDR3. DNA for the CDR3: TGTGCCAGCAGCCAAGAAGGGGGAGAGACCCAGTACTTC. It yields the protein CASSQEGGETQYF.

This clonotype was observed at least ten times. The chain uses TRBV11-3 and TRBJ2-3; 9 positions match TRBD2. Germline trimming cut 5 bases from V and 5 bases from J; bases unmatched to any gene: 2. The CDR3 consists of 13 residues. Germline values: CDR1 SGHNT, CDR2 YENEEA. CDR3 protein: CASSAGGGDTQYF. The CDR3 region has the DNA TGTGCCAGCAGCGCGGGGGGGGGAGATACGCAGTATTTT.

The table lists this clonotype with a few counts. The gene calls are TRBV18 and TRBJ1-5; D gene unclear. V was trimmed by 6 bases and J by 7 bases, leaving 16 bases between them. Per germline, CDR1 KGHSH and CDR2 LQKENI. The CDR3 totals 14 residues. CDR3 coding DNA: TGTGCCAGCTCCCTTGGGCCCATGGAACAGCCCCAGCATTTT. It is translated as CASSLGPMEQPQHF.

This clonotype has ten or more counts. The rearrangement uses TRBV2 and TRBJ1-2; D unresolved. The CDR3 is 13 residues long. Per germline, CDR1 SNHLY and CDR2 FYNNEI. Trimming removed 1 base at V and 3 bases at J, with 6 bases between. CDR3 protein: CASSEDRDYGYTF. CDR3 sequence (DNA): TGTGCCAGCAGTGAAGATAGGGACTATGGCTACACCTTC. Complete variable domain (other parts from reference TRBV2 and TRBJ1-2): EPEVTQTPSHQVTQMGQEVILRCVPISNHLYFYWYRQILGQKVEFLVSFYNNEISEKSEIFDDQFSVERPDGSNFTLKIRSTKLEDSAMYFCASSEDRDYGYTFGSGTRLTVV.

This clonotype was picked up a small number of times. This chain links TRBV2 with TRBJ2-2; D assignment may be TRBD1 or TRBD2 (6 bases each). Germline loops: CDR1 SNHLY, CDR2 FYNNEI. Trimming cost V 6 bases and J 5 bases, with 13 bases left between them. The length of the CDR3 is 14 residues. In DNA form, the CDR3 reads TGTGCCAGCAGGGCCGGGGGCAAGACCGGGGAGCTGTTTTTT. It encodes CASRAGGKTGELFF.

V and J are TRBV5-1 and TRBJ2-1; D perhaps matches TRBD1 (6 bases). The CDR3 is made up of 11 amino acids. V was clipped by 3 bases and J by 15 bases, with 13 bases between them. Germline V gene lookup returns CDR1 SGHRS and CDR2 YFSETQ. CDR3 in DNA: TGCGCCAGCAGCTCACAGGGCTTGTGGTTCTTC. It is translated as CASSSQGLWFF.

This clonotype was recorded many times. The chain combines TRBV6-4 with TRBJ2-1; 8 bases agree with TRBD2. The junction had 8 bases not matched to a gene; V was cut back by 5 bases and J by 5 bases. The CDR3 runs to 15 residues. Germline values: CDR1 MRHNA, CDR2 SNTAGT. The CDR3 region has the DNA TGTGCCAGCAGTCCCTTCGGGGGGGCTAACAATGAGCAGTTCTTC. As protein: CASSPFGGANNEQFF.

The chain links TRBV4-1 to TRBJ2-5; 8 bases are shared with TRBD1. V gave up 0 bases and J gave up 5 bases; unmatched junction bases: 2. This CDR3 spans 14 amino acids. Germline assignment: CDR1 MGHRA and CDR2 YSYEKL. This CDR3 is CASSQDQGAETQYF. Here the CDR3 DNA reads TGCGCCAGCAGCCAAGATCAGGGGGCGGAGACCCAGTACTTC.

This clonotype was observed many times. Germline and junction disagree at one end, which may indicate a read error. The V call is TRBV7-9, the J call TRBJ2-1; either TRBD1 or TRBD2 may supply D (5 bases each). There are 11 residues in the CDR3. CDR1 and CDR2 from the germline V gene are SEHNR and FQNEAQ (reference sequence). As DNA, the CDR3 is TGTGCCAGCGCGGAGAGGGGACCGGCGGTCTTC. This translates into CASAERGPAVF. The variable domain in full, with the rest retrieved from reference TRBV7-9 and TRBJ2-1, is DTGVSQNPRHKITKRGQNVTFRCDPISEHNRLYWYRQTLGQGPEFLTYFQNEAQLEKSRLLSDRFSAERPKGSFSTLEIQRTEQGDSAMYLCASAERGPAVFGPGTRLTVL.

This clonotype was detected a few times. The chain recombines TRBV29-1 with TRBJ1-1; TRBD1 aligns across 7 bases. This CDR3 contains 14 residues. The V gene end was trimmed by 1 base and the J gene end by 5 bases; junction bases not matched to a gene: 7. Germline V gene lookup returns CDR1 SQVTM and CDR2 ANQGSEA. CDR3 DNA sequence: TGCAGCGTTGAAGGGGGGAGGGGGCATACTGAAGCTTTCTTT. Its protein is CSVEGGRGHTEAFF.